The 2 T cell receptor beta chains given below trace back to one sample, sequenced in a study of cytomegalovirus exposure and HLA in healthy donors. Primers for the PCR totalled 60 Vbeta and 13 Jbeta. Sequencing used immunoSEQ multiplex PCR; TCRdb keeps in-frame clones, though not all of them. The data show some 150,000 clones, with roughly 76% seen just once and 1.3% to 1.5% held by the top ten. Source material: PBMCs. The receptors here all came from a man between 60 and 75 years old in good health and CMV-seronegative.

For this clone: An end of the junction does not agree with germline; a read error may underlie this. The chain combines TRBV7-9 with TRBJ2-2; TRBD1 aligns across 7 bases. The CDR3 sequence is 14 residues long. Germline V lookup: CDR1 SEHNR, CDR2 FQNEAQ (reference sequence). The CDR3, as DNA: TGTTCCAGCAGCCAACAGGGGATATCAGGGGAGCTGTTTTTT. Encoded protein: CSSSQQGISGELFF.

This chain links TRBV6-6 with TRBJ2-2; 8 bases fit TRBD1. Germline CDR1 MNHNY, CDR2 SVGAGI (reference sequence). V gave up 5 bases and J gave up 5 bases; unmatched junction bases: 4. The CDR3 runs to 14 residues. The CDR3 bases are TGTGCCAGCAGTGACAGGGGAGGTACCGGGGAGCTGTTTTTT. Translated: CASSDRGGTGELFF.